The rows below give T cell receptor beta chains drawn from one sample of a study of T cell responses to AZD1222 COVID-19 vaccine. The repertoire was sequenced with immunoSEQ multiplex PCR; TCRdb's copy has only in-frame clones and lacks some. The table includes approximately 180,000 clones, approximately 92% detected once. Here the sequenced sample was peripheral blood, taken on day 0 of AZD1222 vaccination. The receptors come from an adult in good health. Both conserved end residues are part of each CDR3. A D gene is named only where the DNA matches it firmly. The listing skips clone size in some rows; elsewhere it reads once, few, many or a size class.

D	size	J	V	CDR3	DNA
TRBD1	.	TRBJ2-5	TRBV6-1	CASSEMRDRVKTQYF	TGTGCCAGCAGTGAGATGAGGGACAGGGTGAAGACCCAGTACTTC
.	.	TRBJ1-1	TRBV6-5	CASAPSGGNTEAFF	TGTGCCAGCGCCCCCAGCGGGGGGAACACTGAAGCTTTCTTT
.	.	TRBJ2-7	TRBV3-1/TRBV3-2	CASSLSQGPYEQYF	TGTGCCAGCAGCCTAAGTCAGGGCCCCTACGAGCAGTACTTC
TRBD1	.	TRBJ1-1	TRBV6-2/TRBV6-3	CASSPGQGDTEAFF	TGTGCCAGCAGTCCCGGACAGGGTGACACTGAAGCTTTCTTT
.	.	TRBJ1-1	TRBV18	CASSPPMDYTEAFF	TGTGCCAGCTCACCACCTATGGACTACACTGAAGCTTTCTTT
TRBD2	.	TRBJ2-2	TRBV5-4	CASSLPGLLEELFF	TGTGCCAGCAGCTTGCCGGGACTACTTGAGGAGCTGTTTTTT
.	.	TRBJ1-2	TRBV6-5	CASSYSAYNNYGYTF	TGTGCCAGCAGTTACTCCGCATACAATAACTATGGCTACACCTTC
TRBD1	.	TRBJ2-2	TRBV9	CASSVGVGQENTGELFF	TGTGCCAGCAGCGTAGGGGTGGGACAGGAGAACACCGGGGAGCTGTTTTTT
.	many	TRBJ2-7	TRBV9	CASSVDEYSYEQYF	TGTGCCAGCAGCGTAGACGAATACTCCTACGAGCAGTACTTC
.	.	TRBJ2-7	TRBV3-1/TRBV3-2	CASSQGDPGFYEQYF	TGTGCCAGCAGCCAAGGGGACCCTGGATTCTACGAGCAGTACTTC
TRBD1	.	TRBJ1-3	TRBV6-1	CASSEGGGAFGNTIYF	TGTGCCAGCAGTGAAGGAGGGGGCGCCTTTGGAAACACCATATATTTT
.	.	TRBJ2-4	TRBV28	CASKLSGDIQYF	TGTGCCAGCAAACTATCGGGGGACATTCAGTACTTC
.	.	TRBJ1-5	TRBV4-1	CASSQEGRINQPQHF	TGCGCCAGCAGCCAAGAAGGACGGATTAATCAGCCCCAGCATTTT
.	.	TRBJ1-4	TRBV30	CAWSVPGEKLFF	TGTGCCTGGAGTGTGCCGGGTGAAAAACTGTTTTTT
TRBD1	.	TRBJ1-5	TRBV28	CASSLVPGGPFNQPQHF	TGTGCCAGCAGTTTGGTCCCAGGGGGCCCATTCAATCAGCCCCAGCATTTT
TRBD1	.	TRBJ1-1	TRBV29-1	CSVYRGRGTEAFF	TGCAGCGTATACAGGGGGCGGGGGACTGAAGCTTTCTTT